A single sample gave rise to the 7 T cell receptor beta chains below, sequenced in a study of blood T cell repertoires in COVID-19 (dated by TCRdb to 2018 to 2020). Receptors were amplified or captured by the immunoSEQ multiplex PCR assay. The clones in this table, taken by TCRdb from immuneACCESS, are in-frame only. Not every clone is retained; where verified, under half of the shortfall comes from an unresolved V gene, and the cause of the rest is unknown. This sample lists 85,000 to 130,000 clones; over 85% were detected once. The ten largest make up 5.7% of the sample. The sequencing input was peripheral blood. All receptors come from a man between 65 and 85 years old with acute or convalescent COVID-19.

V gene TRBV7-2 combines with J gene TRBJ2-7, with D perhaps matching TRBD1 (5 bases). The CDR3 sequence is 16 residues long. The germline CDR1 and CDR2 sequences are SGHTA and FQGNSA. Trimming took 1 base from V and 0 from J, leaving 13 bases between them. The chain's CDR3 is CASSLVGGQGSYEQYF. CDR3 nucleotides: TGTGCCAGCAGCTTAGTGGGTGGGCAGGGCTCCTACGAGCAGTACTTC.

The chain uses TRBV9 and TRBJ1-3; 7 bases are a match to TRBD1. Unmatched junction bases numbered 3, after V lost 3 bases and J lost 0 bases. The CDR3 consists of 15 residues. CDR1 and CDR2 from the germline V gene are SGDLS and YYNGEE. The CDR3 region is CASSGRTGSGNTIYF. The CDR3 nucleotides are TGTGCCAGCAGCGGGAGGACAGGCTCTGGAAACACCATATATTTT.

V is TRBV19 and J is TRBJ1-4; 7 bases map to TRBD1. J lost 8 bases, V lost 1 base, and 4 bases had no gene match. Germline V gene data show CDR1 as LNHDA and CDR2 as SQIVND (reference sequence). CDR3 length: 14 residues. Here the CDR3 DNA reads TGTGCCAGTAGTATAGTACAGGGGAGCGAAAAACTGTTTTTT. Encoded protein: CASSIVQGSEKLFF.

The chain joins TRBV4-3 to TRBJ1-1, with 8 bases matching TRBD1. This CDR3 contains 18 residues. CDR1 and CDR2 from the germline V gene are LGHNA and YSLEER. V trimming: 1 base; J trimming: 0 bases; junction bases outside the gene matches: 10. CDR3 in DNA: TGCGCCAGCAGCCAAGTGAGTCAGGGGGCTTTTATGAACACTGAAGCTTTCTTT. It is translated as CASSQVSQGAFMNTEAFF.

V is TRBV6-6 and J is TRBJ2-7, with D possibly TRBD2 on 7 matching bases. V was shortened by 2 bases and J by 4 bases, with 18 bases between the two germline ends. CDR3 size: 16 residues. Germline V gene data show CDR1 as MNHNY and CDR2 as SVGAGI (reference sequence). In nucleotides, the CDR3 is TGTGCCAGCAGTTACCCGGAGAGGGGGGGGGCTTACGAGCAGTACTTC. Translation: CASSYPERGGAYEQYF.

This chain uses TRBV5-1 with TRBJ1-4; no clear D. Trimming shortened V by 4 bases and J by 8 bases, and 9 bases separated the two germline ends. The CDR3 is 12 amino acids. Germline V gene sequence: CDR1 SGHRS, CDR2 YFSETQ. CDR3 sequence reads: CASSTNREKLFF. Written as DNA, the CDR3 is TGCGCCAGCAGCACCAACAGAGAAAAACTGTTTTTT.

The rearrangement uses TRBV4-2 and TRBJ1-1, with 9 bases lining up with TRBD1. V shed 0 bases, J shed 1 base, and the junction held 6 bases outside the gene matches. This CDR3 region has 17 residues. Germline CDR1 and CDR2: LGHNA and YNFKEQ. For the CDR3, the DNA is TGTGCCAGCAGCCAAGAAGGGGGACAGGGTGCGAACACTGAAGCTTTCTTT. Its protein product is CASSQEGGQGANTEAFF.